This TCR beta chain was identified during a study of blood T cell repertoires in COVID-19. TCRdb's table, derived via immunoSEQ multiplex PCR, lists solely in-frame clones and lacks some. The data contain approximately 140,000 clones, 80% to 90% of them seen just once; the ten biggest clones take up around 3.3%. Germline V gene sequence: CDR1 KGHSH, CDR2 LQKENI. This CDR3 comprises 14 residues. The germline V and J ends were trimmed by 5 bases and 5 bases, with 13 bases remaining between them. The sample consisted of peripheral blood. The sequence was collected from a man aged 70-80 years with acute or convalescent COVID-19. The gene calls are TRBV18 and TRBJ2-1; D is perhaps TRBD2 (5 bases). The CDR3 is CASSSRTGNNEQFF. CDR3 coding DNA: TGTGCCAGCTCATCCCGGACTGGAAACAATGAGCAGTTCTTC.